This TCR beta chain derives from a study of cytomegalovirus exposure and HLA in healthy donors. Study at large: Sequencing of about 179 million T cells in an earlier analysis found 95 million to 120 million unique TCR beta sequences.

Germline values: CDR1 SGHTS, CDR2 YDEGEE. V was trimmed by 0 bases and J by 2 bases, leaving 9 bases between them. This CDR3 comprises 15 residues. The PCR ran on 60 Vbeta and 13 Jbeta primers. Clones were read by immunoSEQ multiplex PCR, and TCRdb kept only the in-frame ones, dropping some. Altogether about 76,000 clones are present, 70% to 80% being singletons, with the ten largest covering 2.5%. The chain combines TRBV5-8 with TRBJ1-5; D gene uncertain. The source material was PBMCs. The receptor was isolated from a man aged 25 to 40 in good health and CMV-seronegative. CDR3 nucleotide sequence: TGTGCCAGCAGCTTGGGACGACTGGGCAATCAGCCCCAGCATTTT. Translation gives CASSLGRLGNQPQHF.